Sequencing of this TCR beta chain was carried out in a study of cytomegalovirus exposure and HLA in healthy donors. Germline V gives CDR1 SGDLS, CDR2 YYNGEE. V lost 3 bases to trimming and J lost 9 bases, with 13 bases between them. The CDR3 is 13 residues long. Researchers ran the PCR with 60 Vbeta and 13 Jbeta primers. Data came from immunoSEQ multiplex PCR; TCRdb stores just in-frame clones and leaves some out. The top ten clones hold just under 6.5% of a sample with about 180,000 clones, 60% to 80% of them seen once. The chain combines TRBV9 with TRBJ2-1; a possible D gene is TRBD2 (6 bases). Sequencing was done on a sample of PBMCs. The receptor was isolated from a man aged 40-55 years in good health and CMV-seropositive. The CDR3 nucleotides read TGTGCCAGCAGCGGGGACTCGCATCCTGAGCAGTTCTTC. It translates to CASSGDSHPEQFF.